Shown below are 30 T cell receptor beta chains from a single sample sequenced in a study of type 1 regulatory T cells. No antigen has been identified for these receptors. TCRdb analysed the reads with MiXCR anew, one entry per CDR3 protein. The data show approximately 42,000 distinct CDR3 sequences, 12% seen once. The sequenced sample consisted of cultured non-Tr1 T cells, either the whole culture or a sorted T cell fraction (not recorded which). All receptors come from a human donor in good health.

In its sample, this clonotype was seen many times. V is TRBV2 and J is TRBJ1-3, with D possibly matching TRBD1 (6 bases). This CDR3 contains 14 residues. V shed 3 bases and J shed 4 bases, with 10 bases lying between them. Germline V lookup: CDR1 SNHLY, CDR2 FYNNEI. The CDR3 here is CASSDKGTGNTIYF. The CDR3 region has the DNA TGTGCCAGCAGTGATAAGGGGACAGGAAACACCATATATTTT. The full variable domain, completed using reference TRBV2 and TRBJ1-3, is EPEVTQTPSHQVTQMGQEVILRCVPISNHLYFYWYRQILGQKVEFLVSFYNNEISEKSEIFDDQFSVERPDGSNFTLKIRSTKLEDSAMYFCASSDKGTGNTIYFGEGSWLTVV.

This clonotype was observed many times. This chain joins TRBV3-1 and TRBJ2-1, with D possibly TRBD2 on 5 matching bases. CDR1 is LGHDT and CDR2 is YNNKEL in the germline V gene (reference sequence). This CDR3 is built from 13 residues. Between the trimmed V and J ends, which lost 0 bases and 10 bases, there was a span of 10 bases. This CDR3 reads CASSQDRAGEQFF. The CDR3 region has the DNA TGTGCCAGCAGCCAAGATCGGGCGGGCGAGCAGTTCTTC.

This clonotype has at least ten counts. The CDR3 DNA reads TGTGCCAGCAGTTTGTCCCCGGCTCAAGAGACCCAGTACTTC. Residues: CASSLSPAQETQYF. This sequence joins TRBV12-3 or TRBV12-4 and TRBJ2-5, with D uncertain. The CDR3 has 14 residues. Between the trimmed V and J ends, which lost 3 bases and 2 bases, there was a span of 10 bases.

The table lists this clonotype with many counts. The genes are TRBV18 and TRBJ2-3; 12 bases fit TRBD2. V gave up 1 base and J gave up 2 bases; unmatched junction bases: 1. Germline V lookup: CDR1 KGHSH, CDR2 LQKENI. The CDR3 consists of 16 residues. The CDR3 DNA sequence: TGTGCCAGCTCACCACGACTAGCGGGAGCCACAGATACGCAGTATTTT. This encodes CASSPRLAGATDTQYF.

In this sample, this clonotype turned up many times. This chain joins TRBV24-1 and TRBJ1-5, with D unresolved. Germline V gene sequence: CDR1 KGHDR, CDR2 SFDVKD. This CDR3 spans 12 amino acids. Deletions cut 3 bases from V and 5 bases from J, with 4 bases between. This CDR3 is CATSDADQPQHF. CDR3 nucleotide sequence: TGTGCCACCAGTGATGCAGATCAGCCCCAGCATTTT.

In this sample, this clonotype turned up many times. The V and J genes are TRBV29-1 and TRBJ2-1; the match to TRBD2 covers 9 bases. J lost 4 bases, V lost 1 base, and 8 bases had no gene match. From germline, CDR1 is SQVTM and CDR2 ANQGSEA. The CDR3 covers 16 residues. The CDR3 DNA follows: TGCAGCGTTGAAGGACTTGTAGCGGGAGCTTACAATGAGCAGTTCTTC. This codes for CSVEGLVAGAYNEQFF.

The chain couples TRBV7-2 to TRBJ2-3, with 10 bases that match TRBD2. CDR3 length: 14 residues. With V trimmed by 8 bases and J by 0 bases, 2 bases remained unmatched. The germline gives CDR1 SGHTA, CDR2 FQGNSA. The CDR3 sequence is CASRLAGSTDTQYF. The DNA for the CDR3 is TGTGCCAGCCGACTAGCGGGTAGCACAGATACGCAGTATTTT.

This chain links TRBV28 with TRBJ1-1, with a possible D match to TRBD1 (5 bases). V lost 4 bases and J 7 bases, leaving 19 bases between the germline ends. The CDR3 sequence is 15 residues long. Germline values: CDR1 MDHEN, CDR2 SYDVKM. CDR3 bases: TGTGCCAGCAGTTGGGCAGGGTTACAGACGGGTGAAGCTTTCTTT. The encoded protein is CASSWAGLQTGEAFF.

This clonotype was recorded at least ten times. The CDR3 protein is CATSRMGYEQYF. The CDR3 coding sequence is TGTGCCACCAGCAGAATGGGCTACGAGCAGTACTTC. V usage is TRBV15 and J usage is TRBJ2-7; no firm D call. Trimming cost V 2 bases and J 3 bases, with 5 bases left between them. This CDR3 has 12 amino acids. CDR1 and CDR2 from the germline V gene are LNHNV and YYDKDF (reference sequence).

This clonotype was counted only a few times. This rearrangement joins TRBV5-1 to TRBJ1-5; D not certain. The CDR3 is 17 residues long. Germline-derived CDR1 and CDR2 are SGHRS and YFSETQ. The ends were cut back, 5 bases at V and 0 bases at J, with 18 bases in the middle. The CDR3 DNA is TGCGCCAGCAGTCCGCCCTGGGCGAGGGATAGCAATCAGCCCCAGCATTTT. Amino acid sequence: CASSPPWARDSNQPQHF.

The chain joins TRBV18 to TRBJ2-3; D gene ambiguous. Germline CDR1 and CDR2: KGHSH and LQKENI. The CDR3 extends over 13 amino acids. The V end was cut by 3 bases, the J end by 1 base, with 5 bases between. This CDR3 is CASSPRGTDTQYF. For the CDR3, the DNA is TGTGCCAGCTCACCCCGGGGCACAGATACGCAGTATTTT.

A few counts support this clonotype. This could be a read error, since a much larger clone is one nucleotide away. The gene calls are TRBV3-1 and TRBJ1-3, with 7 bases aligning to TRBD1. Germline V CDR1 and CDR2: LGHDT, YNNKEL (reference sequence). The CDR3 extends over 13 amino acids. The J segment lost 12 bases and the V segment lost 0 bases, leaving 5 bases of the junction unmatched. The CDR3, as DNA: TGTGCCAGCAGCCAAGATGAGGGGGCCCTCATATATTTT. Its protein is CASSQDEGALIYF.

The rearrangement joins TRBV3-1 to TRBJ2-4, with 10 bases matching TRBD2. The germline V gene encodes CDR1 LGHDT and CDR2 YNNKEL (reference sequence). There are 20 residues in the CDR3. V was pared by 2 bases and J by 0 bases, with 13 bases of the junction left unmatched. As DNA, the CDR3 is TGTGCCAGCAGCCAACTCATAGCGGGAGGCGCTACGCTAGCCAAAAACATTCAGTACTTC. Amino acid sequence: CASSQLIAGGATLAKNIQYF.

This clonotype was counted ten times or more. This chain links TRBV29-1 with TRBJ2-3; tentative D call: TRBD2 (6 bases). The CDR3 runs 13 residues. The germline V gene encodes CDR1 SQVTM and CDR2 ANQGSEA. Trimming shortened V by 5 bases and J by 1 base, and 10 bases separated the two germline ends. In DNA form, the CDR3 reads TGCAGCGTTTCGGGGGAGGGCACAGATACGCAGTATTTT. Encoded protein: CSVSGEGTDTQYF.

This clonotype was detected many times. The chain carries TRBV5-1 and TRBJ2-2; 7 nucleotides align to TRBD2. Germline V gives CDR1 SGHRS, CDR2 YFSETQ. After removal of 4 bases from V and 3 bases from J, the junction contained 0 bases not matched to a gene. CDR3 length equals 13 residues. CDR3 bases: TGCGCCAGCAGCACTAGCGACACCGGGGAGCTGTTTTTT. Residues: CASSTSDTGELFF.

This clonotype was picked up many times. The chain couples TRBV5-1 to TRBJ2-7, with D unclear. V lost 6 bases and J lost 0, with 10 bases in between. The germline gives CDR1 SGHRS, CDR2 YFSETQ. There are 13 residues in the CDR3. This CDR3 reads CASTDVISYEQYF. Here the CDR3 DNA reads TGCGCCAGCACGGATGTAATCTCCTACGAGCAGTACTTC.

This clonotype was observed once. This may arise from a read error, as a much more abundant clone is one base away. In this CDR3 the conserved last residue, phenylalanine or tryptophan, is missing, so a read error is likely. The gene calls are TRBV20-1 and TRBJ2-7; 8 bases line up with TRBD2. This CDR3 is built from 15 residues. The germline gives CDR1 DFQATT, CDR2 SNEGSKA (reference sequence). J gave up 2 bases and V 1 base, and 7 bases lay outside the gene matches. CDR3: CSARGPGGGPYEQYL. The CDR3 region has the DNA TGCAGTGCTAGAGGCCCTGGCGGGGGGCCCTACGAGCAGTACCTC.

There are many counts of this clonotype. V is TRBV7-2 and J is TRBJ2-2; TRBD2 might be the D (6 bases). The V end lost 3 bases, the J end lost 9 bases, and 17 bases lay between the germline ends. In germline, CDR1 is SGHTA, CDR2 FQGNSA. This CDR3 region has 15 residues. CDR3 region: CASSFFFAGSRELFF. The CDR3 coding sequence is TGTGCCAGCAGCTTTTTTTTTGCGGGAAGCAGGGAGCTGTTTTTT.

This clonotype was seen more than once but under ten times. V and J are TRBV7-3 and TRBJ1-1, with 9 nucleotides matching TRBD1. V lost 6 bases and J lost 1; bases outside the gene matches: 3. Germline CDR1 reads SGHTA; CDR2 reads FQGTGA. The length of the CDR3 is 14 residues. The DNA of the CDR3 is TGTGCCAGCAGTCCACAGGGGGCGAACACTGAAGCTTTCTTT. The encoded protein is CASSPQGANTEAFF.

For this clonotype: A read error may account for a junction end that differs from germline. This chain uses TRBV12-3 or TRBV12-4 with TRBJ2-5; D not certain. The CDR3 runs to 11 residues. CDR3 sequence (DNA): TGTGCCAGCAGGAAAAGAGAGACCCCGTACTTC. It yields the protein CASRKRETPYF.

This clonotype showed up many times. No conserved phenylalanine or tryptophan is present at the end of the CDR3, so a read error is the likely explanation. It is unclear where the CDR3 begins or ends on the DNA, so no DNA is shown, and the CDR3 is as TCRdb lists it. The genes are TRBV12-3 or TRBV12-4 and TRBJ2-1; TRBD1 is the table's D call and was not checked against the DNA. The CDR3 spans 11 amino acids, including both terminal residues. The CDR3 loop reads CASSLGGQATV.

This clonotype was seen at least ten times. The CDR3: CSAQREVNNEQFF. For the CDR3, the DNA is TGCAGTGCTCAGCGGGAGGTCAACAATGAGCAGTTCTTC. The chain carries TRBV20-1 and TRBJ2-1; 9 positions agree with TRBD2. The trim removed 5 bases at V and 5 bases at J, leaving 4 bases unmatched. Germline lookup yields CDR1 DFQATT and CDR2 SNEGSKA (reference sequence). This CDR3 comprises 13 residues.

This clonotype has ten or more counts. The chain employs TRBV18 and TRBJ1-5; 7 bases fit TRBD1. Germline V gene data show CDR1 as KGHSH and CDR2 as LQKENI. The junction had 4 bases not matched to a gene; V was cut back by 8 bases and J by 3 bases. This CDR3 region has 13 residues. The CDR3 DNA is TGTGCCAGCGCACAGGGGCACAATCAGCCCCAGCATTTT. Its protein product is CASAQGHNQPQHF.

The chain uses TRBV5-1 and TRBJ2-1; TRBD2 aligns across 9 bases. CDR3 length equals 16 residues. CDR1 and CDR2 (germline): SGHRS, YFSETQ. Trimming cost V 3 bases and J 10 bases; bases outside gene matches: 14. CDR3 sequence reads: CASSSSGRPYFNEQFF. CDR3 nucleotide sequence: TGCGCCAGCAGCTCAAGCGGGAGGCCCTACTTCAACGAGCAGTTCTTC. The full variable domain, completed using reference TRBV5-1 and TRBJ2-1, is KAGVTQTPRYLIKTRGQQVTLSCSPISGHRSVSWYQQTPGQGLQFLFEYFSETQRNKGNFPGRFSGRQFSNSRSEMNVSTLELGDSALYLCASSSSGRPYFNEQFFGPGTRLTVL.

This sequence joins TRBV18 and TRBJ2-2; D unclear. Trimming removed 4 bases at V and 1 base at J, with 4 bases between. The CDR3 consists of 13 residues. Germline-derived CDR1 and CDR2 are KGHSH and LQKENI. CDR3 sequence: CASSLENTGELFF. The CDR3 nucleotides are TGTGCCAGCTCACTAGAGAACACCGGGGAGCTGTTTTTT.

The sample holds many counts of this clonotype. The V gene is TRBV28, the J gene TRBJ1-2; D uncertain. Germline-derived CDR1 and CDR2 are MDHEN and SYDVKM. Deletions cut 5 bases from V and 9 bases from J, with 13 bases between. There are 12 residues in the CDR3. The CDR3 loop is CASSVTSRSYTF. For the CDR3, the DNA is TGTGCCAGCAGTGTGACAAGTAGGAGCTACACCTTC.

There are many counts of this clonotype. The chain is built from TRBV5-1 and TRBJ2-7; D is unclear. Trimming left V 2 bases short and J 1 base short, with 10 bases between. The CDR3 is made up of 14 amino acids. CDR1 and CDR2 (germline): SGHRS, YFSETQ. The CDR3 nucleotides read TGCGCCAGCAGCTTTGACTGGCAATCCTACGAGCAGTACTTC. The encoded protein is CASSFDWQSYEQYF.

There are many counts of this clonotype. This chain joins TRBV5-1 and TRBJ2-3; 8 nucleotides match TRBD1. From germline, CDR1 is SGHRS and CDR2 YFSETQ. CDR3 length: 14 residues. V dropped 4 bases and J dropped 5; count of bases not matched to a gene: 6. CDR3 loop: CASSQGQGGDTQYF. CDR3 DNA: TGCGCCAGCAGCCAAGGACAGGGAGGAGATACGCAGTATTTT.

This clonotype was picked up many times. This chain joins TRBV7-2 and TRBJ2-1, with 11 bases aligning to TRBD1. The V gene end was trimmed by 3 bases and the J gene end by 8 bases; junction bases not matched to a gene: 9. Germline V CDR1 and CDR2: SGHTA, FQGNSA. The CDR3 length is 16 residues. CDR3 residues: CASSLRRTGGTDEQFF. The CDR3, as DNA: TGTGCCAGCAGCTTGCGACGGACAGGGGGCACGGATGAGCAGTTCTTC. Filled out from reference TRBV7-2 and TRBJ2-1, the complete variable domain reads GAGVSQSPSNKVTEKGKDVELRCDPISGHTALYWYRQSLGQGLEFLIYFQGNSAPDKSGLPSDRFSAERTGGSVSTLTIQRTQQEDSAVYLCASSLRRTGGTDEQFFGPGTRLTVL.

The V call is TRBV19, the J call TRBJ1-1, with 8 nucleotides matching TRBD1. In germline, CDR1 is LNHDA, CDR2 SQIVND (reference sequence). The CDR3 has 16 residues. V lost 2 bases and J lost 1; bases outside the gene matches: 6. CDR3 DNA sequence: TGTGCCAGTAGTATAAGAGGGACAGGTGGGAACACTGAAGCTTTCTTT. This gives the protein CASSIRGTGGNTEAFF.